This T cell receptor beta chain derives from a study of cytomegalovirus exposure and HLA in healthy donors. Study information: HLA-typed donors were the source of about 81 million unique TCRs held in an early data release. Study results and caveats: Association of a missense DCLRE1C variant with TCR beta V- and J-gene trimming was reported in a later analysis.

Worth noting for this clone: Its antigen is unknown.

A multiplex PCR was run with 60 Vbeta primers and 13 Jbeta primers. Using immunoSEQ multiplex PCR, the repertoire was profiled, and TCRdb retains in-frame clones only, with some absent. The sample shows around 200,000 clones, roughly 79% of them seen only once. This clonotype was obtained from a man aged 25 to 40 in good health and CMV-seronegative. Sequencing used PBMCs.

This CDR3 reads CASSRQQSGSEQFF. Here the CDR3 DNA reads TGTGCCAGCAGCCGACAACAGAGCGGTTCTGAGCAGTTCTTC. The chain links TRBV14 to TRBJ2-1, with D maybe TRBD2 (5 bases). The V end was cut by 4 bases, the J end by 9 bases, with 16 bases between. CDR3 size: 14 residues. CDR1 is SGHDN and CDR2 is FVKESK in the germline V gene. The whole variable domain, remainder taken from reference TRBV14 and TRBJ2-1, is EAGVTQFPSHSVIEKGQTVTLRCDPISGHDNLYWYRRVMGKEIKFLLHFVKESKQDESGMPNNRFLAERTGGTYSTLKVQPAELEDSGVYFCASSRQQSGSEQFFGPGTRLTVL.